This TCR beta chain was retrieved from a study of post-analysis software for immune sequencing data. The wider study: Both relapsing-remitting and secondary progressive multiple sclerosis featured among the disease courses, as did progressive-relapsing multiple sclerosis.

Unique-molecular-identifier-tagged TCR beta cDNA libraries were used. A population of about 0.85 to 11 million T cells gave rise to 450,000 to 500,000 cDNA molecules. TCRdb called the PCR reads again in MiXCR, with one record for every CDR3 protein. This sample carries about 770,000 distinct CDR3 sequences, around 42% of them seen once, and the ten largest clones take over 4.5%. Comments on this clonotype: Its cognate antigen is unknown.

There are 14 residues in the CDR3. Germline V gene data show CDR1 as DFQATT and CDR2 as SNEGSKA (reference sequence). The V end lost 6 bases, the J end lost 2 bases, and 17 bases lay between the germline ends. Regarding the study as a whole: Significantly lower normalized Chao1 diversity was found in patients with multiple sclerosis relative to controls. Samples made in the same batch grouped tightly together by F measure. Controls showed lower frequencies than patients for several TRBV segments, and TRBV5-6, TRBV5-1 and TRBV20-1 were among these.

The origin of this receptor is a girl aged 10-17 years with multiple sclerosis. Sequenced sample: blood. The chain recombines TRBV20-1 with TRBJ2-7, with a tentative D call TRBD1 (6 bases). CDR3 region: CSAISDRPTYEQYF. In DNA, the CDR3 is TGCAGTGCCATATCTGACAGGCCCACCTACGAGCAGTACTTC.